This T cell receptor beta chain was observed in a study of shared clonotypes between healthy human individuals. TCRdb keeps only in-frame clones here, not all; method: immunoSEQ multiplex PCR. The table lists around 2.1 million clones, approximately 94% of them singletons. The CDR3 loop spans 14 amino acids. V gave up 3 bases and J gave up 2 bases; unmatched junction bases: 3. Per germline, CDR1 MNHEY and CDR2 SMNVEV (reference sequence). This clone was counted once. Selected positively for CCR7 and CD45RO-negative, naive CD8 cells excluded terminally differentiated effector memory CD45RA+ cells. The TCR was taken from a young man in good health. Some clones in this sample may be carry-over from other donors' samples. The gene calls are TRBV27 and TRBJ2-7, with 8 positions matching TRBD2. Sequencing was done on a sample of naive CD8+ T cells from PBMCs. This CDR3 is CASSFRLAPYEQYF. In DNA form, the CDR3 reads TGTGCCAGCAGTTTTAGACTAGCGCCCTACGAGCAGTACTTC.